This T cell receptor (beta chain) emerged from a study of blood T cell repertoires in COVID-19. CDR3 length equals 13 residues. Trimming took 5 bases from V and 5 from J, leaving 12 bases between them. Germline-derived CDR1 and CDR2 are LNHDA and SQIVND (reference sequence). Produced via immunoSEQ multiplex PCR; TCRdb's table is partial and in-frame only. The data show under 250,000 clones, approximately 84% seen once. The TCR originated in a woman younger than 45 who had recovered from COVID-19. The chain employs TRBV19 and TRBJ2-5; D perhaps matches TRBD1 (6 bases). The material sequenced was peripheral blood. DNA for the CDR3: TGTGCCAGTAGTGGCCAGGGGTTGGAGACCCAGTACTTC. Protein sequence: CASSGQGLETQYF.